This T cell receptor beta chain was observed in a study of T cell repertoires in cytomegalovirus infection. Study context: CMV epitopes used comprised recently identified HLA-C-restricted ones and well-studied HLA-B-restricted ones. The public TCR beta signatures pointed to both CMV infection and matching HLA type. Study-level points and caveats: Accumulated public TCR beta family frequency recognized individuals carrying CMV together with the relevant HLA. HLA-C-restricted CMV clonotypes gave the most frequent clonotype in two of eight donors.

There are a few counts of this clonotype. As yet, its antigen is unknown. V dropped 5 bases and J dropped 4; count of bases not matched to a gene: 9. CDR3 length: 16 amino acids. From germline, CDR1 is SGHTA and CDR2 FQGNSA. TCRdb ran MiXCR on the reads and lists one entry per CDR3 protein. This table has about 570,000 distinct CDR3 sequences, approximately 40% appearing once. This receptor was taken from a human donor in good health (CMV status not recorded). Some clones in this sample may be carry-over from other donors' samples. Sequenced material: cultured PBMCs, taken from culture after CMV antigen stimulation. The chain carries TRBV7-2 and TRBJ2-5; 11 bases agree with TRBD2. CDR3 nucleotide sequence: TGTGCCAGCAGCCTATTAGCGGGGGGGCCGTCAGAGACCCAGTACTTC. Its protein product is CASSLLAGGPSETQYF.